The next 13 T cell receptor beta chains were all read from a single sample in a study of blood T cell repertoires in COVID-19. Libraries were prepared by immunoSEQ multiplex PCR; TCRdb keeps only in-frame clonotypes and omits some of them. The table has over 300,000 clones, around 92% seen once; the top ten hold roughly 1.2%. Input material: peripheral blood. Receptors originate from a man aged 40-50 years with acute or convalescent COVID-19.

The genes are TRBV27 and TRBJ1-3; D possibly corresponds to TRBD1 (6 bases). Germline lookup yields CDR1 MNHEY and CDR2 SMNVEV (reference sequence). This CDR3 is built from 14 residues. The V and J ends lost 2 bases and 6 bases respectively, with 11 bases between them. Here the CDR3 DNA reads TGTGCCAGCAGTTTAGGCAGGGGAGCAAACACCATATATTTT. Translated: CASSLGRGANTIYF.

The chain carries TRBV7-2 and TRBJ2-5; 7 bases align to TRBD1. With 5 bases clipped from V and 1 base from J, the junction kept 7 bases outside the gene matches. Germline assignment: CDR1 SGHTA and CDR2 FQGNSA. The CDR3 extends over 15 amino acids. CDR3 nucleotides: TGTGCCAGCAGCCTACAGGGGACCCGCCAAGAGACCCAGTACTTC. Its protein product is CASSLQGTRQETQYF. Looking up the rest from reference TRBV7-2 and TRBJ2-5 gives the full variable domain: GAGVSQSPSNKVTEKGKDVELRCDPISGHTALYWYRQSLGQGLEFLIYFQGNSAPDKSGLPSDRFSAERTGGSVSTLTIQRTQQEDSAVYLCASSLQGTRQETQYFGPGTRLLVL.

This clone showed up just once. The chain uses TRBV28 and TRBJ1-1; D is uncertain. The ends were cut back, 5 bases at V and 0 bases at J, with 7 bases in the middle. CDR1 and CDR2 (germline): MDHEN, SYDVKM. CDR3 length equals 13 residues. CDR3 sequence: CASSPQMNTEAFF. The CDR3 nucleotides read TGTGCCAGCAGTCCTCAGATGAACACTGAAGCTTTCTTT.

The gene calls are TRBV18 and TRBJ2-5; the match to TRBD2 covers 9 bases. J lost 7 bases, V lost 3 bases, and 3 bases had no gene match. The CDR3 spans 13 residues. Per the germline V gene, CDR1 is KGHSH and CDR2 is LQKENI. CDR3 DNA sequence: TGTGCCAGCTCACCCCAGCGGGAGGCGACCCAGTACTTC. It specifies CASSPQREATQYF. Full variable domain (missing parts from reference TRBV18 and TRBJ2-5): NAGVMQNPRHLVRRRGQEARLRCSPMKGHSHVYWYRQLPEEGLKFMVYLQKENIIDESGMPKERFSAEFPKEGPSILRIQQVVRGDSAAYFCASSPQREATQYFGPGTRLLVL.

This chain's CDR3 is CASSFTPGQGAYEQYF. Here the CDR3 DNA reads TGTGCCAGCAGTTTTACTCCGGGACAGGGGGCCTACGAGCAGTACTTC. The chain joins TRBV6-2 or TRBV6-3 to TRBJ2-7; TRBD1 matches at 11 bases. The junction had 7 bases not matched to a gene; V was cut back by 4 bases and J by 2 bases. CDR1 and CDR2 from the germline V gene are MNHEY and SVGEGT. CDR3 length: 16 amino acids.

The chain uses TRBV4-1 and TRBJ1-2; tentative D call: TRBD1 (5 bases). CDR1 MGHRA and CDR2 YSYEKL come from the germline V gene. This CDR3 comprises 15 residues. V was trimmed by 2 bases and J by 3 bases, leaving 13 bases between them. The CDR3 DNA is TGCGCCAGCAGCCAAAGGACAACAGCTTACTATGGCTACACCTTC. This gives the protein CASSQRTTAYYGYTF.

The chain couples TRBV6-4 to TRBJ1-6; D call uncertain. The germline V and J ends were trimmed by 2 bases and 7 bases, with 6 bases remaining between them. The CDR3 has 13 residues. CDR1 is MRHNA and CDR2 is SNTAGT in the germline V gene. The CDR3 DNA reads TGTGCCAGCAGTGACGAGGAGAATTCACCCCTCCACTTT. Translated, it gives CASSDEENSPLHF.

This chain joins TRBV5-8 and TRBJ2-1; 9 bases agree with TRBD2. V lost 0 bases and J lost 8; bases outside the gene matches: 6. Germline CDR1 reads SGHTS; CDR2 reads YDEGEE. The CDR3 has 15 amino acids. CDR3 protein: CASSLVIAGVYEQFF. For the CDR3, the DNA is TGTGCCAGCAGCTTGGTGATAGCGGGAGTCTATGAGCAGTTCTTC.

The chain's CDR3 is CASSPDRQVEKLFF. As DNA, the CDR3 is TGTGCCAGCTCACCCGACAGGCAGGTGGAAAAACTGTTTTTT. V and J are TRBV18 and TRBJ1-4; D is perhaps TRBD1 (6 bases). V lost 3 bases to trimming and J lost 8 bases, with 13 bases between them. Germline CDR1 reads KGHSH; CDR2 reads LQKENI. CDR3 length: 14 residues.

The CDR3 protein is CASSIWTSEASNEQFF. In DNA, the CDR3 is TGTGCCAGTAGTATCTGGACTAGCGAGGCAAGCAATGAGCAGTTCTTC. The genes are TRBV19 and TRBJ2-1, with 9 bases lining up with TRBD2. V lost 3 bases to trimming and J lost 6 bases; unmatched junction nucleotides: 9. The germline V gene has CDR1 LNHDA and CDR2 SQIVND (reference sequence). This CDR3 spans 16 amino acids. Looking up the rest from reference TRBV19 and TRBJ2-1 gives the full variable domain: DGGITQSPKYLFRKEGQNVTLSCEQNLNHDAMYWYRQDPGQGLRLIYYSQIVNDFQKGDIAEGYSVSREKKESFPLTVTSAQKNPTAFYLCASSIWTSEASNEQFFGPGTRLTVL.

This chain links TRBV9 with TRBJ2-1, with 10 bases that match TRBD2. Germline V lookup: CDR1 SGDLS, CDR2 YYNGEE. The CDR3 length is 16 residues. Trimming at V came to 1 base and at J to 2 bases, leaving 3 bases not matched to a gene. This CDR3 is CASSVRSGGAYNEQFF. The CDR3 region has the DNA TGTGCCAGCAGCGTACGGAGCGGGGGGGCCTACAATGAGCAGTTCTTC.

The chain couples TRBV2 to TRBJ2-7; a weak D match, TRBD2 (6 bases). Germline lookup yields CDR1 SNHLY and CDR2 FYNNEI. Trimming removed 3 bases from V and 2 bases from J, with 17 bases in between. This CDR3 has 16 amino acids. The CDR3 region is CASSEVRLGETYEQYF. The CDR3, as DNA: TGTGCCAGCAGTGAGGTCCGACTAGGGGAAACCTACGAGCAGTACTTC.

The J gene is TRBJ1-6, the V gene TRBV28; 8 bases are a match to TRBD1. The CDR3 has 18 residues. Trimming took 3 bases from V and 8 from J; bases not matched to a gene: 15. Germline V gene lookup returns CDR1 MDHEN and CDR2 SYDVKM. DNA for the CDR3: TGTGCCAGCAGTTTTTTAGGTGTCGAGACAGGGGCGGATTCACCCCTCCACTTT. It is translated as CASSFLGVETGADSPLHF.